This T cell receptor (beta chain) originates from a study of regulatory T cells in long-lasting Graves disease. Study-wide findings and caveats: Persistent disease was associated with favored TRBV28 usage and with favored use of TRBJ1-2 and TRBJ2-5.

V lost 6 bases to trimming and J lost 4 bases; unmatched junction nucleotides: 9. CDR3 length equals 16 residues. About this clonotype itself: The antigen remains unidentified.

Regarding time point: newly diagnosed GD, antithyroid drugs for less than 3 months. PBMC-derived RNA was used for the TCR library. iRepertoire HTBI primers and Arm-PCR of CDR3 regions built TCR beta libraries. Using its own MiXCR run on the multiplex PCR reads, TCRdb lists one record per CDR3 protein. The sample shows roughly 400,000 distinct CDR3 sequences, 15% of them seen only once. This same sample was also part of a study on T cells in Graves' hyperthyroidism and ophthalmopathy. That source reports: Exclusion followed for patients with uncontrolled infection, other autoimmune disease, pregnancy or lactation.

This TCR derives from a woman aged 40 to 50 with Graves disease. The sample consisted of peripheral blood mononuclear cells (PBMCs), taken at new diagnosis, from a patient treated with antithyroid drugs. The chain links TRBV12-3 or TRBV12-4 to TRBJ2-2, with 9 nucleotides matching TRBD1. CDR3 in DNA: TGTGCCAGCAGCCACACAGGGGGCTTGGGCACCGGGGAGCTGTTTTTT. It is translated as CASSHTGGLGTGELFF.